Listed below are T cell receptor beta chains from one sample, sequenced in a study of beta chain features in type 1 diabetes. The assay was immunoSEQ multiplex PCR, and TCRdb's table has in-frame clones only and misses some. The profile shows 350,000 or so clones, about 20% of them singletons. The sample comprised naive CD4+ T cells from blood. Source of these receptors: a young woman in good health. Each CDR3 is given with its conserved first and last residue. The order of the fields is J gene, V gene, D gene, clone size, CDR3 DNA, CDR3 protein. The D gene is left open where the match is weak. Only some rows state a clone size, as once, few, many or a class for expanded clones.

>TRBJ1-1|TRBV18|NA|few
TGTGCCAGCTCACCACCGGCGGGGGCCGACACTGAAGCTTTCTTT
CASSPPAGADTEAFF
>TRBJ2-5|TRBV7-9|TRBD2|few
TGTGCCAGCAGCCCCTCCTTAGGCGGGAGGGAAGAGACCCAGTACTTC
CASSPSLGGREETQYF
>TRBJ2-1|TRBV30|TRBD2|NA
TGTGCCTGGCTAGCGGGCAGCTCCTACAATGAGCAGTTCTTC
CAWLAGSSYNEQFF
>TRBJ2-7|TRBV9|TRBD2|NA
TGTGCCAGCAGCGTAGACGCTAGCGGGACCTACGAGCAGTACTTC
CASSVDASGTYEQYF
>TRBJ2-1|TRBV6-5|TRBD2|few
TGTGCCAGCAGACAAGCGGGAGAGAATGAGCAGTTCTTC
CASRQAGENEQFF
>TRBJ1-6|TRBV5-1|TRBD1|NA
TGCGCCAGCAGCTTACAAACAGGGGGGAGTTCACCCCTCCACTTT
CASSLQTGGSSPLHF
>TRBJ2-7|TRBV4-1|TRBD1|few
TGCGCCAGCAGCCAGAACCAGGGGGCTACCACCTACGAGCAGTACTTC
CASSQNQGATTYEQYF
>TRBJ2-3|TRBV10-3|TRBD2|NA
TGTGCCATCAGGGGGACTAGCGCCACTCTAACAGATACGCAGTATTTT
CAIRGTSATLTDTQYF
>TRBJ2-1|TRBV4-3|NA|NA
TGCGCCAGCAGCCAAGATAGGGGTGGCTTCAGGCAGTTCTTC
CASSQDRGGFRQFF
>TRBJ1-5|TRBV19|NA|NA
TGTGCCAGTAGTATAGAAAGCGGGTCCCAGCATTTT
CASSIESGSQHF
>TRBJ2-7|TRBV6-5|TRBD1|few
TGTGCCAGCAGCCCCGGGACAGGGCTCCACGAGCAGTACTTC
CASSPGTGLHEQYF
>TRBJ1-3|TRBV5-1|TRBD1|few
TGCGCCAGCAGCTCGGGGACAGGCTGGGACACCATATATTTT
CASSSGTGWDTIYF
>TRBJ1-2|TRBV9|NA|few
TGTGCCAGCAGCGTAGAGGCAGGCTATGGCTACACCTTC
CASSVEAGYGYTF
>TRBJ1-2|TRBV7-2|NA|NA
TGTGCCAGCAGGAGGGCCCGAGCGGGGGACTATGGCTACACCTTC
CASRRARAGDYGYTF
>TRBJ1-5|TRBV5-6|TRBD1|few
TGTGCCAGCAGCGCGGGACAGGGTAGCTATCAGCCCCAGCATTTT
CASSAGQGSYQPQHF
>TRBJ2-7|TRBV27|TRBD1|few
TGTGCCAGCAGTTTAAAGACAGGGGGGTACGAGCAGTACTTC
CASSLKTGGYEQYF
>TRBJ1-1|TRBV2|NA|NA
TGTGCCAGCAGTGAAGCTCGGAGCCCTTTCTTT
CASSEARSPFF
>TRBJ1-5|TRBV19|NA|NA
TGTGCCAGTAGTCCCGGGGGACAGCCCCAGCATTTT
CASSPGGQPQHF
>TRBJ2-6|TRBV6-1|NA|few
TGTGCCGCTCACTTGAGAACTGGGGCCAACGTCCTGACTTTC
CAAHLRTGANVLTF
>TRBJ2-3|TRBV11-1|NA|NA
TGTGCCAGCAGTTGGCCATATGGCGATACGCAGTATTTT
CASSWPYGDTQYF
>TRBJ2-7|TRBV4-3|TRBD1|NA
TGCGCCAGCAGCCATGGACAGGGGGTCGACGAGCAGTACTTC
CASSHGQGVDEQYF
>TRBJ2-7|TRBV15|NA|NA
TGTGCCACCAGCAGAGATCGTAGCAGAGGGCACGAGCAGTACTTC
CATSRDRSRGHEQYF
>TRBJ1-2|TRBV28|NA|NA
TGTGCCAGCATTCCCGTCGGCAGGGCTGGCTACACCTTC
CASIPVGRAGYTF
>TRBJ2-7|TRBV4-1|TRBD1|NA
TGCGCCAGCAGCCCACTGGGGACAGGGGAGTCCTACGAGCAGTACTTC
CASSPLGTGESYEQYF
>TRBJ2-5|TRBV25-1|NA|few
TGTGCCAGCAGGGTTAGTCAAGAGACCCAGTACTTC
CASRVSQETQYF
>TRBJ2-7|TRBV6-6|TRBD1|NA
TGTGCCAGCAGTTACAAGGGACAGTTCTACGAGCAGTACTTC
CASSYKGQFYEQYF
>TRBJ2-1|TRBV9|NA|few
TGTGCCAGCAGATTGGACCTTGAGGGTGAGCAGTTCTTC
CASRLDLEGEQFF
>TRBJ1-5|TRBV18|TRBD1|NA
TGTGCCAGTTCACAGGGGAATAGCAATCAGCCCCAGCATTTT
CASSQGNSNQPQHF
>TRBJ2-7|TRBV12-5|TRBD1|few
TGTGCTAGTGGTTCGGGACAGGGTGGCGAGCAGTACTTC
CASGSGQGGEQYF
>TRBJ2-2|TRBV19|NA|NA
TGTGCCAGTAACGCGGGGAGACTTACCGGGGAGCTGTTTTTT
CASNAGRLTGELFF
>TRBJ1-2|TRBV7-9|NA|NA
TGTGCCAGCAGCCCGTCGACAGTCTATGGCTACACCTTC
CASSPSTVYGYTF